What follows are 10 T cell receptor beta chains derived from one specimen sequenced in a study of CD8 T cells in ankylosing spondylitis. TCRdb passed the 5' RACE reads through MiXCR, listing each CDR3 protein once. The sample has 150,000 to 250,000 distinct CDR3 sequences; 13% are singletons. The sequenced material came from blood, either unsorted or a sorted T cell fraction (not recorded which). These receptors all come from a male donor with ankylosing spondylitis or in good health (not recorded which).

Many counts were recorded for this clonotype. This sequence joins TRBV5-1 and TRBJ1-1; D gene ambiguous. The V end lost 4 bases, the J end lost 5 bases, and 21 bases lay between the germline ends. Germline V lookup: CDR1 SGHRS, CDR2 YFSETQ. The CDR3 loop spans 16 amino acids. The CDR3 spells CASSNTDISVRTEAFF. The CDR3, as DNA: TGCGCCAGCAGCAATACAGATATAAGCGTTAGGACTGAAGCTTTCTTT.

The table lists this clonotype with a few counts. The CDR3 DNA reads TGTGCCAGTAGTCCGTCGGGACAGGCGTTTGGGACCTACGAGCAGTACTTC. Translating gives CASSPSGQAFGTYEQYF. The rearrangement uses TRBV19 and TRBJ2-7, with 8 bases fitting TRBD1. This CDR3 is built from 17 residues. Germline loops: CDR1 LNHDA, CDR2 SQIVND (reference sequence). Germline trimming cut 5 bases from V and 2 bases from J; bases unmatched to any gene: 14.

This clonotype was seen only a few times. V usage is TRBV15 and J usage is TRBJ2-1, with TRBD2 identical over 8 bases. The CDR3 contains 13 residues. Looked up from germline, CDR1 is LNHNV and CDR2 is YYDKDF (reference sequence). J gave up 8 bases and V 7 bases, and 7 bases lay outside the gene matches. The CDR3 sequence: CATNLGGVDEQFF. As DNA, the CDR3 is TGTGCCACCAACCTCGGGGGGGTGGATGAGCAGTTCTTC.

V gene TRBV6-1 combines with J gene TRBJ2-7; D not resolved. This CDR3 region has 14 residues. Trimming left V 6 bases short and J 6 bases short, with 18 bases between. The V gene's germline CDR1 is MNHNS and CDR2 SASEGT. In nucleotides, the CDR3 is TGTGCCAGCAGCGCCCTTCCCTTTCGAGGCGAGCAGTACTTC. Translation gives CASSALPFRGEQYF.

The chain couples TRBV30 to TRBJ2-7; D gene unclear. Germline CDR1 and CDR2: GTSNPN and SVGIG (reference sequence). This CDR3 contains 13 residues. V was pared by 3 bases and J by 4 bases, with 13 bases between. CDR3 in amino acids: CAWRDPGVYEQYF. The CDR3, as DNA: TGTGCCTGGAGGGACCCTGGGGTTTACGAGCAGTACTTC.

The chain is built from TRBV6-2 or TRBV6-3 and TRBJ1-1, with D possibly TRBD1 on 5 matching bases. Deletions cut 3 bases from V and 4 bases from J, with 21 bases between. The CDR3 runs 17 residues. The germline V gene encodes CDR1 MNHEY and CDR2 SVGEGT. The CDR3: CASSYISERGGPTEAFF. CDR3 sequence (DNA): TGTGCCAGCAGTTATATTTCGGAGAGGGGAGGGCCCACTGAAGCTTTCTTT.

This clonotype was counted a few times. The chain uses TRBV11-3 and TRBJ2-1; 12 bases line up with TRBD2. Germline trimming cut 3 bases from V and 6 bases from J; bases unmatched to any gene: 6. There are 16 residues in the CDR3. Germline lookup yields CDR1 SGHNT and CDR2 YENEEA. The CDR3 DNA reads as TGTGCCAGCAGCTTGCTAGCGGGGGGGATCTTCAATGAGCAGTTCTTC. Its protein product is CASSLLAGGIFNEQFF.

This clonotype was detected a few times. The genes are TRBV27 and TRBJ2-6; maybe TRBD2 (5 bases). This CDR3 contains 17 residues. CDR1 and CDR2 from the germline V gene are MNHEY and SMNVEV (reference sequence). The V end lost 11 bases, the J end lost 0 bases, and 20 bases lay between the germline ends. This chain's CDR3 is CAAQNRGYGSGANVLTF. CDR3 coding DNA: TGTGCCGCCCAAAACCGGGGTTACGGCTCTGGGGCCAACGTCCTGACTTTC. Full variable domain (missing parts from reference TRBV27 and TRBJ2-6): EAQVTQNPRYLITVTGKKLTVTCSQNMNHEYMSWYRQDPGLGLRQIYYSMNVEVTDKGDVPEGYKVSRKEKRNFPLILESPSPNQTSLYFCAAQNRGYGSGANVLTFGAGSRLTVL.

This clonotype is large (0.1 to 1%). The junction and the germline gene differ at one end; a read error may be behind it. V is TRBV4-1 and J is TRBJ2-7; 8 bases line up with TRBD2. Germline-derived CDR1 and CDR2 are MGHRA and YSYEKL. This CDR3 is built from 15 residues. The CDR3 protein is CASSQESGSSYEQYF. The CDR3 DNA sequence: TGTGCCAGCAGCCAAGAAAGCGGGAGCTCCTACGAGCAGTACTTC.

This clonotype was detected ten times or more. The rearrangement joins TRBV4-1 to TRBJ2-5; a possible D gene is TRBD1 (5 bases). Germline-derived CDR1 and CDR2 are MGHRA and YSYEKL. V lost 0 bases to trimming and J lost 4 bases, with 15 bases between them. The CDR3 is 16 amino acids. CDR3 bases: TGCGCCAGCAGCCAAGATACCAGGGCCAACCGAGAGACCCAGTACTTC. Translation: CASSQDTRANRETQYF.